This is a list of T cell receptor beta chains from one sample in a study of regulatory T cells in long-lasting Graves disease. TCRdb itself ran the multiplex PCR reads through MiXCR, one entry per CDR3 protein. This sample carries over 500,000 distinct CDR3 sequences, 16% of them seen once, and the ten largest clones take 12%. The sample was also linked to a second study, of T cells in Graves' hyperthyroidism and ophthalmopathy.

Material: peripheral blood mononuclear cells (PBMCs), obtained at new diagnosis, from a patient treated with antithyroid drugs. These receptors originate from a man between 18 and 29 years old with Graves disease. Each CDR3 is given with its conserved first and last residue. The order of the fields is V gene, D gene, J gene, clone size, CDR3 DNA, CDR3 protein. The D gene is left open where the match is weak. Size values are once, few and many counts, or a class for expanded clones, and some rows have none.

v_call: TRBV14; d_call: NA; j_call: TRBJ2-1; clone_size: few; cdr3_nt: TGTGCCAGCAGCCAAGGAATAGTCAATGAGCAGTTCTTC; cdr3_aa: CASSQGIVNEQFF
v_call: TRBV7-9; d_call: NA; j_call: TRBJ1-6; clone_size: many; cdr3_nt: TGTGCCAGCAGCCCGGAGATTAATTCACCCCTCCACTTT; cdr3_aa: CASSPEINSPLHF
v_call: TRBV27; d_call: NA; j_call: TRBJ2-7; clone_size: few; cdr3_nt: TGTGCCAGCAGTTTCGGGAGTTTCCCCTACGAGCAGTACTTC; cdr3_aa: CASSFGSFPYEQYF
v_call: TRBV6-1; d_call: TRBD2; j_call: TRBJ2-1; clone_size: NA; cdr3_nt: TGTGCCAGCAGAGGGGGACTAGCGGCCTACAATGAGCAGTTCTTC; cdr3_aa: CASRGGLAAYNEQFF
v_call: TRBV3-1; d_call: TRBD2; j_call: TRBJ2-1; clone_size: many; cdr3_nt: TGTGCCAGCAGCCAGTCTAGCGGCGGGAGTTACAATGAGCAGTTCTTC; cdr3_aa: CASSQSSGGSYNEQFF
v_call: TRBV28; d_call: NA; j_call: TRBJ1-1; clone_size: many; cdr3_nt: TGTGCCAGCAGTTTACCTGTAACCGGGGCTGAAGCTTTCTTT; cdr3_aa: CASSLPVTGAEAFF
v_call: TRBV29-1; d_call: TRBD2; j_call: TRBJ2-1; clone_size: many; cdr3_nt: TGCAGCGTTGAAGGGTTGGCGGGAGGCGCCTACAATGAGCAGTTCTTC; cdr3_aa: CSVEGLAGGAYNEQFF
v_call: TRBV12-3/TRBV12-4; d_call: TRBD2; j_call: TRBJ2-1; clone_size: many; cdr3_nt: TGTGCCAGCAACCCCATAGCGGGGTACAATGAGCAGTTCTTC; cdr3_aa: CASNPIAGYNEQFF
v_call: TRBV5-1; d_call: TRBD2; j_call: TRBJ2-7; clone_size: many; cdr3_nt: TGCGCCAGCAGCTTGGTGGCGGGAGGCGGCTACGAGCAGTACTTC; cdr3_aa: CASSLVAGGGYEQYF
v_call: TRBV12-3/TRBV12-4; d_call: NA; j_call: TRBJ2-3; clone_size: few; cdr3_nt: TGTGCCAGCAGCGGTCTAATGGGGTCTAGCACAGATACGCAGTATTTT; cdr3_aa: CASSGLMGSSTDTQYF
v_call: TRBV2; d_call: NA; j_call: TRBJ2-7; clone_size: NA; cdr3_nt: TGTGCCAGCAGTGAAGGCCGCGAGCAGTACTTC; cdr3_aa: CASSEGREQYF
v_call: TRBV11-2; d_call: NA; j_call: TRBJ1-6; clone_size: NA; cdr3_nt: TGTGCCAGCAGCTTATTGCAGAGAGGGTCGCCCCTCCACTTT; cdr3_aa: CASSLLQRGSPLHF
v_call: TRBV15; d_call: NA; j_call: TRBJ1-4; clone_size: few; cdr3_nt: TGTGCCACCAGCAGAGATGTCAGGGTTGCAACTAATGAAAAACTGTTTTTT; cdr3_aa: CATSRDVRVATNEKLFF
v_call: TRBV20-1; d_call: NA; j_call: TRBJ2-1; clone_size: few; cdr3_nt: TGCAGTGCTAGAGGCGGGTCTCGGAATGAGCAGTTCTTC; cdr3_aa: CSARGGSRNEQFF
v_call: TRBV9; d_call: NA; j_call: TRBJ2-5; clone_size: NA; cdr3_nt: TGTGCCAGCAGCGTAGCTGTCTCTGCGGGAGAGACCCAGTACTTC; cdr3_aa: CASSVAVSAGETQYF
v_call: TRBV12-3/TRBV12-4; d_call: NA; j_call: TRBJ2-3; clone_size: many; cdr3_nt: TGTGCCATCGCTCCGGGAGAGAAAAGGGATACGCAGTATTTT; cdr3_aa: CAIAPGEKRDTQYF
v_call: TRBV12-3/TRBV12-4; d_call: TRBD2; j_call: TRBJ2-7; clone_size: NA; cdr3_nt: TGTGCCATCGGGGGGGGCGCAAGGGGAAGCGAGCAGTACTTC; cdr3_aa: CAIGGGARGSEQYF
v_call: TRBV9; d_call: TRBD1; j_call: TRBJ1-4; clone_size: NA; cdr3_nt: TGTGCCAGCAGCTCCCGGGACAGGGGTGAAGAAAAACTGTTTTTT; cdr3_aa: CASSSRDRGEEKLFF
v_call: TRBV6-5; d_call: TRBD1; j_call: TRBJ1-5; clone_size: NA; cdr3_nt: TGTGCCAGCAGTTACTCGTCGACAGGGGATCAGCCCCAGCATTTT; cdr3_aa: CASSYSSTGDQPQHF
v_call: TRBV7-3; d_call: NA; j_call: TRBJ1-6; clone_size: NA; cdr3_nt: TGTGCCAGCAGCTTAAATGGTAGGGGATATTCACCCCTCCACTTT; cdr3_aa: CASSLNGRGYSPLHF
v_call: TRBV12-3/TRBV12-4; d_call: NA; j_call: TRBJ1-5; clone_size: NA; cdr3_nt: TGTGCCAGCAGTCCTCGCAGCCCGGGTTTGGCGGGTCAGCCCCAGCATTTT; cdr3_aa: CASSPRSPGLAGQPQHF
v_call: TRBV13; d_call: NA; j_call: TRBJ1-2; clone_size: few; cdr3_nt: TGTGCCAGCAGCTTAGGGGGGGGGACTAACTATGGCTACACCTTC; cdr3_aa: CASSLGGGTNYGYTF
v_call: TRBV7-9; d_call: NA; j_call: TRBJ2-2; clone_size: few; cdr3_nt: TGTGCCAGCAGCTTCAGCCCCGGGGAGCTGTTTTTT; cdr3_aa: CASSFSPGELFF
v_call: TRBV13; d_call: TRBD2; j_call: TRBJ2-1; clone_size: many; cdr3_nt: TGTGCCAGCAGCCCTGAGGGAGGGCCCTACAATGAGCAGTTCTTC; cdr3_aa: CASSPEGGPYNEQFF
v_call: TRBV3-1; d_call: NA; j_call: TRBJ1-1; clone_size: NA; cdr3_nt: TGTGCCAGCAGCCAAGATTCGCGGGGGCGGGAGAACACTGAAGCTTTCTTT; cdr3_aa: CASSQDSRGRENTEAFF
v_call: TRBV20-1; d_call: NA; j_call: TRBJ1-5; clone_size: few; cdr3_nt: TGCAGTGCTAGAGATTTTCCGGATCAGCCCCAGCATTTT; cdr3_aa: CSARDFPDQPQHF
v_call: TRBV5-1; d_call: TRBD1; j_call: TRBJ1-1; clone_size: NA; cdr3_nt: TGCGCCAGCAGCCTACACAGACGGGACAGGGGCTTGGGTGGGTCTGAAGCTTTCTTT; cdr3_aa: CASSLHRRDRGLGGSEAFF
v_call: TRBV20-1; d_call: NA; j_call: TRBJ1-5; clone_size: NA; cdr3_nt: TGCAGTGCTCGGCCGACTGGGACAAATAGCAATCAGCCCCAGCATTTT; cdr3_aa: CSARPTGTNSNQPQHF
v_call: TRBV12-3/TRBV12-4; d_call: NA; j_call: TRBJ2-7; clone_size: many; cdr3_nt: TGTGCCAGCAGCCGACAGGAATACTACGAGCAGTACTTC; cdr3_aa: CASSRQEYYEQYF
v_call: TRBV20-1; d_call: NA; j_call: TRBJ2-3; clone_size: many; cdr3_nt: TGCAGTGCTCGGCCATCGACAGATACGCAGTATTTT; cdr3_aa: CSARPSTDTQYF
v_call: TRBV3-1; d_call: NA; j_call: TRBJ1-2; clone_size: many; cdr3_nt: TGTGCCAGCAGCCAAAGCAGGGGTAGTGGCTACACCTTC; cdr3_aa: CASSQSRGSGYTF
v_call: TRBV12-3/TRBV12-4; d_call: NA; j_call: TRBJ2-1; clone_size: NA; cdr3_nt: TGTGCCAGCACCTTACGGAGGTACAATGAGCAGTTCTTC; cdr3_aa: CASTLRRYNEQFF
v_call: TRBV27; d_call: TRBD2; j_call: TRBJ2-1; clone_size: NA; cdr3_nt: TGTGCCAGCAGTTTAAAGGGGACTAGCTACTACAATGAGCAGTTCTTC; cdr3_aa: CASSLKGTSYYNEQFF
v_call: TRBV28; d_call: TRBD2; j_call: TRBJ2-1; clone_size: many; cdr3_nt: TGTGCCAGCAGGGAACTAGCGGGAGGGCCCGGCTCCTACAATGAGCAGTTCTTC; cdr3_aa: CASRELAGGPGSYNEQFF
v_call: TRBV2; d_call: TRBD2; j_call: TRBJ2-1; clone_size: few; cdr3_nt: TGTGCCAGCAGGGGACTAGCGGGAGGGCTCCACAATGAGCAGTTCTTC; cdr3_aa: CASRGLAGGLHNEQFF
v_call: TRBV13; d_call: NA; j_call: TRBJ2-5; clone_size: NA; cdr3_nt: TGTGCCAGCCACCGGGCCGGAGGGGGAGAGACCCAGTACTTC; cdr3_aa: CASHRAGGGETQYF
v_call: TRBV12-3/TRBV12-4; d_call: TRBD2; j_call: TRBJ2-7; clone_size: many; cdr3_nt: TGTGCCAGCAGTCTGAGCGGGAGGATCTCCTACGAGCAGTACTTC; cdr3_aa: CASSLSGRISYEQYF
v_call: TRBV2; d_call: TRBD2; j_call: TRBJ2-1; clone_size: NA; cdr3_nt: TGTGCCAGCAAGGGACTAGCGGGAATCGGGGGTTCATGGGCCTACAATGAGCAGTTCTTC; cdr3_aa: CASKGLAGIGGSWAYNEQFF
v_call: TRBV2; d_call: TRBD2; j_call: TRBJ2-2; clone_size: few; cdr3_nt: TGTGCCAGCAGTGTTTCTACTAGCGGTAACTCGAACACCGGGGAGCTGTTTTTT; cdr3_aa: CASSVSTSGNSNTGELFF
v_call: TRBV18; d_call: TRBD2; j_call: TRBJ2-2; clone_size: NA; cdr3_nt: TGTGCCAGCTCACCACGAGGGAGGGCCACCGGGGAGCTGTTTTTT; cdr3_aa: CASSPRGRATGELFF
v_call: TRBV7-9; d_call: TRBD2; j_call: TRBJ2-3; clone_size: many; cdr3_nt: TGTGCCAGCAGCTTATCGAGACTAGCGCTAGATACGCAGTATTTT; cdr3_aa: CASSLSRLALDTQYF
v_call: TRBV20-1; d_call: NA; j_call: TRBJ1-6; clone_size: NA; cdr3_nt: TGCAGTGCCCAACGGGGGGGCACTAATAATTCACCCCTCCACTTT; cdr3_aa: CSAQRGGTNNSPLHF
v_call: TRBV5-5; d_call: NA; j_call: TRBJ2-2; clone_size: NA; cdr3_nt: TGTGCCAGCAGCTTCTTCGGGGGAGCGAACACCGGGGAGCTGTTTTTT; cdr3_aa: CASSFFGGANTGELFF
v_call: TRBV20-1; d_call: TRBD1; j_call: TRBJ1-1; clone_size: NA; cdr3_nt: TGCAGTGCCGCGCAGGGGGTTACTGAAGCTTTCTTT; cdr3_aa: CSAAQGVTEAFF
v_call: TRBV27; d_call: TRBD2; j_call: TRBJ2-1; clone_size: many; cdr3_nt: TGTGCCAGCAGTGATGGAGCGGGAGGCTTGGATGAGCAGTTCTTC; cdr3_aa: CASSDGAGGLDEQFF
v_call: TRBV5-1; d_call: NA; j_call: TRBJ1-6; clone_size: few; cdr3_nt: TGCGCCAGCAGCCCCCTCACACCGACAGGTCCCGGTTCACCCCTCCACTTT; cdr3_aa: CASSPLTPTGPGSPLHF
v_call: TRBV7-2; d_call: TRBD1; j_call: TRBJ1-4; clone_size: few; cdr3_nt: TGTGCCAGCAGCTTACAGCGGGACAGGGGTGAAAAACTGTTTTTT; cdr3_aa: CASSLQRDRGEKLFF
v_call: TRBV14; d_call: NA; j_call: TRBJ2-6; clone_size: NA; cdr3_nt: TGTGCCAGCAGCTCTGTAGCTGGGTCTGGGGCCAACGTCCTGACTTTC; cdr3_aa: CASSSVAGSGANVLTF
v_call: TRBV12-3/TRBV12-4; d_call: NA; j_call: TRBJ2-1; clone_size: NA; cdr3_nt: TGTGCCAGCCGACCCGCCCCGGGGGCCTACAATAAGCAGTTCTTC; cdr3_aa: CASRPAPGAYNKQFF
v_call: TRBV2; d_call: TRBD1; j_call: TRBJ1-1; clone_size: many; cdr3_nt: TGTGCCAGCAGCCCCGACAGGGGCGCTGAAGCTTTCTTT; cdr3_aa: CASSPDRGAEAFF
v_call: TRBV7-2; d_call: NA; j_call: TRBJ1-2; clone_size: many; cdr3_nt: TGTGCCAGCAGCTTTGGTCATAACTATGGCTACACCTTC; cdr3_aa: CASSFGHNYGYTF
v_call: TRBV27; d_call: TRBD2; j_call: TRBJ2-5; clone_size: many; cdr3_nt: TGTGCCAGCAGTTTACTCGCGGGAGGGCCATTGTACCAAGAGACCCAGTACTTC; cdr3_aa: CASSLLAGGPLYQETQYF
v_call: TRBV9; d_call: NA; j_call: TRBJ1-4; clone_size: few; cdr3_nt: TGTGCCAGCAGCGTAGGAGACAGGCCGCTGGGGAAACTGTTTTTT; cdr3_aa: CASSVGDRPLGKLFF
v_call: TRBV19; d_call: NA; j_call: TRBJ1-1; clone_size: many; cdr3_nt: TGTGCCAGTAGTCTCGAGGGCCTCGCGGGTGAAGCTTTCTTT; cdr3_aa: CASSLEGLAGEAFF